This T cell receptor beta chain was retrieved from a study of T cells after yellow fever vaccination. Study-wide results and caveats: Among primary-vaccination clones, most reappeared after the booster, at almost 98% for CD4 and approximately 88% for CD8. The secondary response was weaker, and its peak arrived faster, on day 5 versus 15.

This clonotype came up a few times. Its antigen is not identified. Researchers made TCR cDNA using 5'RACE template switching, and this step added a universal primer site and UMIs. A single record per CDR3 protein comes from TCRdb applying MiXCR to the 5' RACE reads. The data show approximately 550,000 distinct CDR3 sequences, approximately 21% seen once. V was shortened by 6 bases and J by 12 bases, with 18 bases between the two germline ends. The CDR3 runs 12 residues. The rearrangement links TRBV12-3 or TRBV12-4 to TRBJ2-7; D perhaps matches TRBD2 (6 bases). The receptor's source is a man under 40 who received the YFV17D yellow fever vaccine. The source material was PBMCs, sampled 15 days after the yellow fever booster vaccination. CDR3 residues: CASSQGGGLRYF. The CDR3 DNA is TGTGCCAGCAGCCAGGGTGGGGGGTTACGGTACTTC.